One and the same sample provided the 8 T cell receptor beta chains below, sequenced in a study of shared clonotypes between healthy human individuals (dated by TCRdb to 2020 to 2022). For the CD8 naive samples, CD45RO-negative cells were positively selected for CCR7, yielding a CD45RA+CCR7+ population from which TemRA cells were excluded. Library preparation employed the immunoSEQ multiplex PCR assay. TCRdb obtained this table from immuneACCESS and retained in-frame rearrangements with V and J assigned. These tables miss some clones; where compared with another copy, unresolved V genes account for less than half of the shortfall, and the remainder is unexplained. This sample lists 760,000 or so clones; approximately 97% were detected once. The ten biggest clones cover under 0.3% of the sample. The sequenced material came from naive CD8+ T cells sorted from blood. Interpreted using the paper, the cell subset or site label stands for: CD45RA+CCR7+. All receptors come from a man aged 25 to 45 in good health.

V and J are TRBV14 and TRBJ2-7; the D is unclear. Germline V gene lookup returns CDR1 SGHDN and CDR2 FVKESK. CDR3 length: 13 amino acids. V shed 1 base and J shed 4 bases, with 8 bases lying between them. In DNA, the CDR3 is TGTGCCAGCAGCCAAGTACAGTCTTACGAGCAGTACTTC. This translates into CASSQVQSYEQYF.

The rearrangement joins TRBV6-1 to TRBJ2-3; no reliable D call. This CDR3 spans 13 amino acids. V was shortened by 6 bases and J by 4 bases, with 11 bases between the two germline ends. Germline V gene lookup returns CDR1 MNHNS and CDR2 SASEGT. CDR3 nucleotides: TGTGCCAGCAGGCACGACATGGCAGATACGCAGTATTTT. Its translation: CASRHDMADTQYF.

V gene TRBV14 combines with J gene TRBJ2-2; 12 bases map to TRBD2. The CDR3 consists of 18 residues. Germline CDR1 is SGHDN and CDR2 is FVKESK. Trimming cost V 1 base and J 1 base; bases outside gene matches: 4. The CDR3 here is CASSQAATSGRNTGELFF. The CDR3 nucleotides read TGTGCCAGCAGCCAAGCAGCGACTAGCGGGAGGAACACCGGGGAGCTGTTTTTT.

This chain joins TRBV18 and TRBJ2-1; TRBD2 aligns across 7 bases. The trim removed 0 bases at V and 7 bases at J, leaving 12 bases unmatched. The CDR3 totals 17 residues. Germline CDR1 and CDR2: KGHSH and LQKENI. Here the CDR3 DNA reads TGTGCCAGCTCACCACCGGAATCGGTGGGAGCGGGGAATGAGCAGTTCTTC. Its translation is CASSPPESVGAGNEQFF.

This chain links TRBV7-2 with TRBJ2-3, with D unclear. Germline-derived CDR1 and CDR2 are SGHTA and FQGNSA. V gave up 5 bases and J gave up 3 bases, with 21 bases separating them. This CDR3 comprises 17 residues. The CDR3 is CASSPLLTPDGTDTQYF. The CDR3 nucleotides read TGTGCCAGCAGCCCCCTTTTGACGCCTGATGGTACAGATACGCAGTATTTT. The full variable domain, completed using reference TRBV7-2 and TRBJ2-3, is GAGVSQSPSNKVTEKGKDVELRCDPISGHTALYWYRQSLGQGLEFLIYFQGNSAPDKSGLPSDRFSAERTGGSVSTLTIQRTQQEDSAVYLCASSPLLTPDGTDTQYFGPGTRLTVL.

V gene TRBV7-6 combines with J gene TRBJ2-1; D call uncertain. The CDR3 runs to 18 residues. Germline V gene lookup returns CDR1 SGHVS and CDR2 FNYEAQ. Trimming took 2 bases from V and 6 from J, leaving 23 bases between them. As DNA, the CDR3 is TGTGCCAGCAGCTTACCCCGCCATATAGGGCGAAACCCCAATGAGCAGTTCTTC. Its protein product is CASSLPRHIGRNPNEQFF.

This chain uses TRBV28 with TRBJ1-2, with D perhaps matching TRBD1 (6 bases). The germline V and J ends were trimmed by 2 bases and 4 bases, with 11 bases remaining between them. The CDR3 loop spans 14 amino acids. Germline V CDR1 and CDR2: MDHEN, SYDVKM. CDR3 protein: CASSLRDTGYGYTF. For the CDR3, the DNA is TGTGCCAGCAGTTTAAGGGACACAGGCTATGGCTACACCTTC.

CDR3 protein: CANGESLTQYF. DNA of the CDR3: TGTGCCAACGGGGAAAGTCTTACCCAGTACTTC. The V and J genes are TRBV7-9 and TRBJ2-5; perhaps TRBD2 as D (5 bases). The CDR3 length is 11 residues. V lost 10 bases and J lost 8, with 14 bases in between. The germline V gene encodes CDR1 SEHNR and CDR2 FQNEAQ (reference sequence).